These T cell receptor beta chains were read from a single sample in a study of a mutant IDH1 vaccine in newly diagnosed glioma. The protocol was immunoSEQ multiplex PCR, while the TCRdb copy is restricted to in-frame clones and leaves out a portion. Of roughly 34,000 clones in the sample, roughly 56% were seen once. These TCRs' antigens remain unknown. Material: PBMCs, obtained from a glioma patient whose treatment included an IDH1 peptide vaccine. All receptors come from a woman aged 18-30 years with glioma. CDR3s include the opening cysteine and the closing phenylalanine or tryptophan. Each record gives: clone size, V gene, D gene, J gene, CDR3 protein, CDR3 DNA. D genes are given only for firm matches. The size of a clone is reported for some rows only, either as once, few or many, or as a class for expanded clones.

clone size: few
V gene: TRBV27
D gene: TRBD1
J gene: TRBJ1-5
CDR3 protein: CASTTGTGANQPQHF
CDR3 DNA: TGTGCCAGCACCACGGGGACAGGGGCAAATCAGCCCCAGCATTTT

clone size: .
V gene: TRBV14
D gene: .
J gene: TRBJ1-2
CDR3 protein: CASSQWLGGDYGYTF
CDR3 DNA: TGTGCCAGCAGCCAGTGGCTGGGGGGGGACTATGGCTACACCTTC

clone size: few
V gene: TRBV7-8
D gene: .
J gene: TRBJ1-1
CDR3 protein: CASSLARAGGSMNTEAFF
CDR3 DNA: TGTGCCAGCAGCTTAGCGCGGGCAGGTGGTTCCATGAACACTGAAGCTTTCTTT

clone size: once
V gene: TRBV6-6
D gene: TRBD1
J gene: TRBJ2-7
CDR3 protein: CASSDRGDTYEQYF
CDR3 DNA: TGTGCCAGCAGTGACAGGGGGGACACCTACGAGCAGTACTTC

clone size: .
V gene: TRBV5-4
D gene: TRBD1
J gene: TRBJ1-1
CDR3 protein: CASSPAGGVPEAFF
CDR3 DNA: TGTGCCAGCAGCCCCGCAGGGGGCGTCCCTGAAGCTTTCTTT

clone size: few
V gene: TRBV19
D gene: .
J gene: TRBJ2-3
CDR3 protein: CASSGLRGDTQYF
CDR3 DNA: TGTGCCAGTAGCGGCCTACGGGGGGATACGCAGTATTTT

clone size: once
V gene: TRBV10-3
D gene: TRBD2
J gene: TRBJ2-1
CDR3 protein: CATRASGIPMTDEQFF
CDR3 DNA: TGTGCCACTAGGGCTAGCGGGATCCCGATGACGGATGAGCAGTTCTTC

clone size: .
V gene: TRBV21-1
D gene: .
J gene: TRBJ2-4
CDR3 protein: CASIPRDCSAKNIQYF
CDR3 DNA: TGTGCCAGCATCCCGAGGGACTGCTCCGCCAAAAACATTCAGTACTTC

clone size: few
V gene: TRBV5-1
D gene: .
J gene: TRBJ1-4
CDR3 protein: CASSLGTGIWEKLFF
CDR3 DNA: TGCGCCAGCAGCTTGGGAACAGGGATCTGGGAAAAACTGTTTTTT

clone size: few
V gene: TRBV25-1
D gene: .
J gene: TRBJ1-5
CDR3 protein: CASSPSINQPQHF
CDR3 DNA: TGTGCCAGCAGTCCCAGTATCAATCAGCCCCAGCATTTT

clone size: .
V gene: TRBV7-8
D gene: TRBD1
J gene: TRBJ1-4
CDR3 protein: CASSPRRDRDEKLFF
CDR3 DNA: TGTGCCAGCAGCCCAAGGAGGGACAGGGACGAAAAACTGTTTTTT

clone size: .
V gene: TRBV5-4
D gene: TRBD2
J gene: TRBJ2-3
CDR3 protein: CASSLVSGGADTQYF
CDR3 DNA: TGTGCCAGCAGCTTAGTAAGCGGGGGGGCAGATACGCAGTATTTT

clone size: few
V gene: TRBV5-4
D gene: TRBD1
J gene: TRBJ1-1
CDR3 protein: CASSMGQGMNTEAFF
CDR3 DNA: TGTGCCAGCAGCATGGGACAGGGGATGAACACTGAAGCTTTCTTT

clone size: .
V gene: TRBV11-2
D gene: .
J gene: TRBJ2-7
CDR3 protein: CASSHLHRDNYYEQYF
CDR3 DNA: TGTGCCAGCAGCCATCTACACCGGGACAACTACTACGAGCAGTACTTC

clone size: .
V gene: TRBV5-4
D gene: TRBD1
J gene: TRBJ2-1
CDR3 protein: CASSLTGQGSYNEQFF
CDR3 DNA: TGTGCCAGCAGCTTAACGGGACAGGGCTCCTACAATGAGCAGTTCTTC

clone size: few
V gene: TRBV15
D gene: TRBD1
J gene: TRBJ1-4
CDR3 protein: CATTPSRGLREKLFF
CDR3 DNA: TGTGCCACCACCCCTTCCAGGGGGCTGCGTGAAAAACTGTTTTTT

clone size: .
V gene: TRBV19
D gene: TRBD2
J gene: TRBJ2-1
CDR3 protein: CASSSGLAVNEQFF
CDR3 DNA: TGTGCCAGTAGTTCGGGACTAGCAGTCAATGAGCAGTTCTTC

clone size: .
V gene: TRBV7-9
D gene: .
J gene: TRBJ2-5
CDR3 protein: CAVPSPRSQETQYF
CDR3 DNA: TGTGCCGTACCCTCCCCCCGGTCTCAAGAGACCCAGTACTTC

clone size: .
V gene: TRBV7-2
D gene: TRBD2
J gene: TRBJ2-5
CDR3 protein: CASSLVRAGGPETQYF
CDR3 DNA: TGTGCCAGCAGCTTAGTCAGAGCGGGAGGGCCCGAGACCCAGTACTTC

clone size: .
V gene: TRBV19
D gene: .
J gene: TRBJ2-1
CDR3 protein: CASSPETARGMGNEQFF
CDR3 DNA: TGTGCCAGTAGCCCCGAGACGGCCAGGGGAATGGGCAATGAGCAGTTCTTC

clone size: .
V gene: TRBV19
D gene: .
J gene: TRBJ2-2
CDR3 protein: CASNIQGKSGELFF
CDR3 DNA: TGTGCCAGTAATATACAGGGAAAGTCCGGGGAGCTGTTTTTT

clone size: .
V gene: TRBV19
D gene: TRBD2
J gene: TRBJ2-7
CDR3 protein: CASSMEREGPYEQYF
CDR3 DNA: TGTGCCAGTAGTATGGAGCGGGAGGGCCCCTACGAGCAGTACTTC

clone size: .
V gene: TRBV7-9
D gene: TRBD1
J gene: TRBJ1-2
CDR3 protein: CASSQDRGSGYTF
CDR3 DNA: TGTGCCAGCAGCCAGGACAGGGGAAGTGGCTACACCTTC

clone size: .
V gene: TRBV15
D gene: TRBD2
J gene: TRBJ2-1
CDR3 protein: CATSRRLAGRYNEQFF
CDR3 DNA: TGTGCCACCAGCAGAAGACTAGCGGGACGATACAATGAGCAGTTCTTC

clone size: few
V gene: TRBV6-4
D gene: TRBD1
J gene: TRBJ2-3
CDR3 protein: CASSSGQSTDTQYF
CDR3 DNA: TGTGCCAGCAGCTCGGGACAGAGCACAGATACGCAGTATTTT

clone size: .
V gene: TRBV15
D gene: TRBD1
J gene: TRBJ1-2
CDR3 protein: CATSPRTGVFVGYTF
CDR3 DNA: TGTGCCACTAGCCCGCGGACAGGGGTATTTGTTGGCTACACCTTC

clone size: .
V gene: TRBV28
D gene: TRBD1
J gene: TRBJ1-2
CDR3 protein: CASSRQGLNYGYTF
CDR3 DNA: TGTGCCAGCAGCCGACAGGGGCTCAACTATGGCTACACCTTC

clone size: .
V gene: TRBV5-6
D gene: .
J gene: TRBJ2-7
CDR3 protein: CASSFLTYEQYF
CDR3 DNA: TGTGCCAGCAGCTTTCTAACCTACGAGCAGTACTTC

clone size: .
V gene: TRBV6-5
D gene: .
J gene: TRBJ2-2
CDR3 protein: CASSYTGQYTGELFF
CDR3 DNA: TGTGCCAGCAGTTACACCGGACAGTACACCGGGGAGCTGTTTTTT

clone size: .
V gene: TRBV6-5
D gene: .
J gene: TRBJ2-7
CDR3 protein: CASSRTGLNYEQYF
CDR3 DNA: TGTGCCAGCAGTAGAACAGGCCTTAACTACGAGCAGTACTTC

clone size: .
V gene: TRBV7-9
D gene: TRBD2
J gene: TRBJ2-1
CDR3 protein: CASSLLTSGILNNEQFF
CDR3 DNA: TGTGCCAGCAGCTTATTGACTAGCGGGATCCTCAACAATGAGCAGTTCTTC

clone size: .
V gene: TRBV6-4
D gene: TRBD2
J gene: TRBJ2-1
CDR3 protein: CASSVLAGYNEQFF
CDR3 DNA: TGTGCCAGCAGTGTCCTAGCGGGGTACAATGAGCAGTTCTTC

clone size: .
V gene: TRBV19
D gene: .
J gene: TRBJ1-2
CDR3 protein: CASSSDGLYGYTF
CDR3 DNA: TGTGCCAGTAGTTCGGACGGACTGTATGGCTACACCTTC

clone size: .
V gene: TRBV11-3
D gene: TRBD1
J gene: TRBJ2-2
CDR3 protein: CASSRPGTGANTGELFF
CDR3 DNA: TGTGCCAGCAGCCGACCCGGGACAGGGGCTAACACCGGGGAGCTGTTTTTT

clone size: .
V gene: TRBV6-4
D gene: TRBD1
J gene: TRBJ2-2
CDR3 protein: CASQGQLTGELFF
CDR3 DNA: TGTGCCAGCCAGGGACAGCTCACCGGGGAGCTGTTTTTT

clone size: .
V gene: TRBV19
D gene: .
J gene: TRBJ2-2
CDR3 protein: CASSSRQPYGELFF
CDR3 DNA: TGTGCCAGTAGTTCTCGACAGCCATACGGGGAGCTGTTTTTT

clone size: few
V gene: TRBV6-5
D gene: .
J gene: TRBJ1-3
CDR3 protein: CASSQGGSTIYF
CDR3 DNA: TGTGCCAGCAGCCAGGGTGGGAGCACCATATATTTT

clone size: .
V gene: TRBV18
D gene: TRBD1
J gene: TRBJ1-5
CDR3 protein: CASSLGQLNQPQHF
CDR3 DNA: TGTGCCAGCTCCCTGGGACAGCTCAATCAGCCCCAGCATTTT

clone size: .
V gene: TRBV19
D gene: TRBD2
J gene: TRBJ2-1
CDR3 protein: CASSIGLAGYNEQFF
CDR3 DNA: TGTGCCAGTAGTATAGGACTAGCGGGATACAATGAGCAGTTCTTC

clone size: .
V gene: TRBV10-3
D gene: .
J gene: TRBJ2-7
CDR3 protein: CAISPRGAFYEQYF
CDR3 DNA: TGTGCCATCAGTCCACGGGGGGCTTTCTACGAGCAGTACTTC

clone size: .
V gene: TRBV4-2
D gene: TRBD2
J gene: TRBJ2-2
CDR3 protein: CASSQGLAGGPTGELFF
CDR3 DNA: TGTGCCAGCAGCCAGGGGCTAGCGGGAGGACCCACCGGGGAGCTGTTTTTT

clone size: .
V gene: TRBV7-6
D gene: .
J gene: TRBJ1-4
CDR3 protein: CASRSPNVGEKLFF
CDR3 DNA: TGTGCCAGCAGGTCACCAAACGTGGGGGAAAAACTGTTTTTT

clone size: few
V gene: TRBV19
D gene: .
J gene: TRBJ2-3
CDR3 protein: CASSIQGYSTDTQYF
CDR3 DNA: TGTGCCAGTAGTATACAGGGTTATAGCACAGATACGCAGTATTTT

clone size: few
V gene: TRBV27
D gene: .
J gene: TRBJ1-6
CDR3 protein: CASSGVTYNSPLHF
CDR3 DNA: TGTGCCAGCAGTGGGGTAACTTATAATTCACCCCTCCACTTT

clone size: .
V gene: TRBV10-3
D gene: .
J gene: TRBJ2-1
CDR3 protein: CAISEPQVVEQFF
CDR3 DNA: TGTGCCATCAGTGAACCTCAGGTAGTTGAGCAGTTCTTC

clone size: .
V gene: TRBV5-1
D gene: TRBD1
J gene: TRBJ2-3
CDR3 protein: CASSFLDRGTDTQYF
CDR3 DNA: TGCGCCAGCAGCTTCCTGGACAGGGGAACAGATACGCAGTATTTT

clone size: .
V gene: TRBV19
D gene: TRBD1
J gene: TRBJ2-7
CDR3 protein: CASRTGGSYEQYF
CDR3 DNA: TGTGCCAGTAGGACAGGGGGCTCCTACGAGCAGTACTTC

clone size: .
V gene: TRBV18
D gene: .
J gene: TRBJ2-5
CDR3 protein: CASSTQSGVRETQYF
CDR3 DNA: TGTGCCAGCTCAACTCAAAGTGGTGTTAGGGAGACCCAGTACTTC

clone size: .
V gene: TRBV5-4
D gene: TRBD2
J gene: TRBJ2-3
CDR3 protein: CASSSTPLALTDTQYF
CDR3 DNA: TGTGCCAGCAGCTCCACCCCACTAGCGTTGACGGATACGCAGTATTTT

clone size: .
V gene: TRBV7-8
D gene: TRBD1
J gene: TRBJ1-2
CDR3 protein: CASSLVTGGAGYGYTF
CDR3 DNA: TGTGCCAGCAGCTTAGTGACAGGGGGCGCGGGCTATGGCTACACCTTC

clone size: .
V gene: TRBV7-9
D gene: .
J gene: TRBJ2-5
CDR3 protein: CASSEQETQYF
CDR3 DNA: TGTGCCAGCAGCGAACAAGAGACCCAGTACTTC

clone size: .
V gene: TRBV5-4
D gene: .
J gene: TRBJ1-3
CDR3 protein: CASSLAESSGNTIYF
CDR3 DNA: TGTGCCAGCAGCTTGGCCGAAAGCTCTGGAAACACCATATATTTT

clone size: few
V gene: TRBV18
D gene: .
J gene: TRBJ1-5
CDR3 protein: CASSGRINQPQHF
CDR3 DNA: TGTGCCAGCTCGGGACGGATTAATCAGCCCCAGCATTTT